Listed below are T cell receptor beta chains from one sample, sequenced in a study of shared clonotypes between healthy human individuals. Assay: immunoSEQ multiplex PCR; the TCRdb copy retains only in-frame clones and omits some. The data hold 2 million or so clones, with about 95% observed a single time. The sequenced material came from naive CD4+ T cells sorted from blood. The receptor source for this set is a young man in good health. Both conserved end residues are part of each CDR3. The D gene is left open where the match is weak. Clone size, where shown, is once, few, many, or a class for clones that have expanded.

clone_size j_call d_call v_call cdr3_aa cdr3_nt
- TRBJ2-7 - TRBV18 CASSPLSGLVYEQYF TGTGCCAGCTCACCACTGTCAGGGCTCGTCTACGAGCAGTACTTC
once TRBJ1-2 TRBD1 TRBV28 CASSRAQPTGQLYGYTF TGTGCCAGCAGTCGCGCCCAACCGACGGGACAGCTCTATGGCTACACCTTC
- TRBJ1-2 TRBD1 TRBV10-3 CAISGQGVGRLGYTF TGTGCCATCAGTGGACAGGGCGTGGGGCGACTCGGCTACACCTTC
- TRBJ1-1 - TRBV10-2 CASSGGINPRAFF TGCGCCAGCAGTGGAGGGATCAACCCTAGAGCTTTCTTT
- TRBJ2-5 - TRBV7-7 CASSLAHLQETQYF TGTGCTAGCAGCTTAGCGCACTTGCAGGAGACCCAGTACTTC
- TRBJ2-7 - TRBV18 CASSPMGGEQYF TGTGCCAGCTCACCAATGGGCGGCGAGCAGTACTTC
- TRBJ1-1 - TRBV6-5 CASSYSLGAFF TGTGCCAGCAGTTACTCGCTAGGAGCTTTCTTT
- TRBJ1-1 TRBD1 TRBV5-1 CASSTSGQGFTEAFF TGCGCCAGCAGCACTTCGGGACAGGGATTCACTGAAGCTTTCTTT
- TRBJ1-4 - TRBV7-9 CASSLAYYGRGEKLFF TGTGCCAGCAGCTTAGCGTACTACGGGCGGGGGGAAAAACTGTTTTTT
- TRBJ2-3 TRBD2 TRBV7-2 CASSRTSPTTDTQYF TGTGCCAGCAGCCGGACTAGCCCCACCACAGATACGCAGTATTTT
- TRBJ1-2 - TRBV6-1 CASSGETFTGYTF TGTGCCAGCAGTGGAGAGACATTCACTGGCTACACCTTC
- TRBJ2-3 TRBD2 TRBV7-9 CASGLAGGADTQYF TGTGCCAGCGGACTAGCGGGAGGCGCAGATACGCAGTATTTT
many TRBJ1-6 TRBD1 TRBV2 CASSSKTGENSPLHF TGTGCCAGCAGTTCAAAAACAGGGGAGAATTCACCCCTCCACTTT
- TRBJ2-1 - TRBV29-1 CSVAKDSYNEQFF TGCAGCGTTGCGAAGGATTCCTACAATGAGCAGTTCTTC
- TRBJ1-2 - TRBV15 CATMSGFGGGYTF TGTGCCACCATGTCGGGCTTCGGAGGTGGCTACACCTTC
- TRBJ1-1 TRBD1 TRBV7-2 CASSLAQGVNTEAFF TGTGCCAGCAGCTTAGCGCAGGGGGTGAACACTGAAGCTTTCTTT
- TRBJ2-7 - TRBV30 CAWSVNSYEQYF TGTGCCTGGAGTGTAAATTCCTACGAGCAGTACTTC
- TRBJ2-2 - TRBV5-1 CASSRDGNTGELFF TGCGCCAGCAGCCGGGACGGGAACACCGGGGAGCTGTTTTTT
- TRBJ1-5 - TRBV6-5 CASSPTGLSNQPQHF TGTGCCAGCAGCCCTACAGGGCTTAGCAATCAGCCCCAGCATTTT
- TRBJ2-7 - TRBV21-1 CASNGCLASYEQYF TGTGCCAGCAATGGATGTCTAGCCTCCTACGAGCAGTACTTC
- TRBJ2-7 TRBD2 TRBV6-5 CASSKKREVYEQYF TGTGCCAGCAGCAAAAAGCGGGAGGTGTACGAGCAGTACTTC
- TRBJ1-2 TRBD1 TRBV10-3 CAITGGAYGYTF TGTGCCATCACAGGGGGCGCATATGGCTACACCTTC
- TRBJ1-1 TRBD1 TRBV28 CASSSLSGGTEAFF TGTGCCAGCAGTTCATTGTCAGGGGGCACTGAAGCTTTCTTT
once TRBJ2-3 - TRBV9 CASSGPSGSIDTQYF TGTGCCAGCAGCGGCCCCAGCGGGTCAATAGATACGCAGTATTTT
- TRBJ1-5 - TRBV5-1 CASSPTASNQPQHF TGCGCCAGCAGCCCGACAGCCAGTAATCAGCCCCAGCATTTT
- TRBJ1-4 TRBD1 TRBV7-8 CASSPWTGIEEAEKLFF TGTGCCAGCAGCCCCTGGACAGGGATAGAAGAAGCTGAAAAACTGTTTTTT
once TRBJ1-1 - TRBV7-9 CASSPSGGYKAFF TGTGCCAGCAGCCCGTCGGGGGGTTATAAAGCTTTCTTT
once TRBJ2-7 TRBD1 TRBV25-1 CASSEGTGREQYF TGTGCCAGCAGTGAAGGGACAGGGCGCGAGCAGTACTTC
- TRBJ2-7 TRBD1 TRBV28 CASSLATGSPYEQYF TGTGCCAGCAGTTTGGCGACAGGGTCCCCCTACGAGCAGTACTTC
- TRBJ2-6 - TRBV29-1 CSVEDPGAGANVLTF TGCAGCGTTGAAGATCCAGGGGCTGGGGCCAACGTCCTGACTTTC
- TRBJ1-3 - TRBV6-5 CASSYSESSSGNTIYF TGTGCCAGCAGTTACTCGGAGTCCAGCTCTGGAAACACCATATATTTT
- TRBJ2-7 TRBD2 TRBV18 CASSPPSGGRSYEQYF TGTGCCAGCTCACCACCGTCGGGCGGGAGGTCCTACGAGCAGTACTTC
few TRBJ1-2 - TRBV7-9 CASSAGSQNGYTF TGTGCCAGCAGTGCCGGGAGCCAGAATGGCTACACCTTC
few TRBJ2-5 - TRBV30 CAWTITGQGKETQYF TGTGCCTGGACCATTACGGGGCAGGGGAAAGAGACCCAGTACTTC
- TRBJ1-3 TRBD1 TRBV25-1 CASSDFRTGRPGNTIYF TGTGCCAGCAGTGATTTTCGGACAGGGAGACCCGGAAACACCATATATTTT
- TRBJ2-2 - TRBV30 CAWTQIRTGELFF TGTGCCTGGACACAAATAAGGACCGGGGAGCTGTTTTTT
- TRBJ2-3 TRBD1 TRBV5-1 CASSSGQALADTQYF TGCGCCAGCAGCTCCGGACAGGCCTTAGCAGATACGCAGTATTTT
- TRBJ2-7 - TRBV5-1 CASSLKGYEQYF TGCGCCAGCAGCTTGAAGGGTTACGAGCAGTACTTC
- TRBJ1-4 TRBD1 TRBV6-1 CASSVDRGTKLFF TGTGCCAGCAGTGTAGACAGGGGGACGAAACTGTTTTTT
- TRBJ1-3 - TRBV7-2 CASSFTAGAGNTIYF TGTGCCAGCAGCTTCACGGCGGGGGCTGGAAACACCATATATTTT
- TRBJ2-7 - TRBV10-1 CASTGSPDRQLSSYEQYF TGCGCCAGCACTGGATCCCCTGACAGGCAGCTTAGCTCCTACGAGCAGTACTTC
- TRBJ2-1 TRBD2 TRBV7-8 CASSLGGLAINEQFF TGTGCCAGCAGCTTAGGGGGACTAGCGATCAATGAGCAGTTCTTC
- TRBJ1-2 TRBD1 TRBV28 CATRQGANYGYTF TGTGCCACCCGACAGGGCGCTAACTATGGCTACACCTTC
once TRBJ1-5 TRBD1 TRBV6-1 CASSDQGVGGQPQHF TGTGCCAGCAGTGACCAGGGGGTAGGCGGGCAGCCCCAGCATTTT